This is a list of T cell receptor beta chains from one sample in a study of blood T cell repertoires in COVID-19. Sequencing was performed with immunoSEQ multiplex PCR; in TCRdb, only in-frame clones are kept and a portion is missing. The profile shows over 90,000 clones, approximately 89% of them singletons. The sequencing sample was made of peripheral blood. The receptors were sampled from a woman over 75 in a cohort sampled during active COVID-19. The CDR3 runs from the conserved cysteine through the conserved F or W. The order of the fields is J gene, V gene, clone size, D gene, CDR3 DNA, CDR3 protein. The D gene is left open where the match is weak. Expanded clones are given a class, and other clones once, few, many or no size at all.

>TRBJ2-1|TRBV4-1|NA|TRBD2
TGCGCCAGCAGCGATAGCGGGACCTCCTACAATGAGCAGTTCTTC
CASSDSGTSYNEQFF
>TRBJ1-5|TRBV28|NA|NA
TGTGCCAGCAGTTCCAGGGCGTTAGGTAATCAGCCCCAGCATTTT
CASSSRALGNQPQHF
>TRBJ1-5|TRBV3-1/TRBV3-2|once|TRBD1
TGTGCCAGCAGTCTAACAGAGGGACAGAAGGGGGGTCAGCCCCAGCATTTT
CASSLTEGQKGGQPQHF
>TRBJ2-1|TRBV19|NA|TRBD2
TGTGCCAGCCGTTTGGGACTAAACGGCGAGCAGTTCTTC
CASRLGLNGEQFF
>TRBJ2-1|TRBV14|NA|NA
TGTGCCAGCAGCCAAGAAAGTCTTAGTCGGAATGAGCAGTTCTTC
CASSQESLSRNEQFF
>TRBJ2-5|TRBV6-1|NA|NA
TGTGCCAGCAGTGCCTCTAGGAACCAGTACCAAGAGACCCAGTACTTC
CASSASRNQYQETQYF
>TRBJ1-6|TRBV19|once|NA
TGTGCCAGTAGTGCCACGACCAGTACAGGCGTAAATTCACCCCTCCACTTT
CASSATTSTGVNSPLHF
>TRBJ2-7|TRBV5-1|few|TRBD2
TGCGCCAGCAGCTTCGAGCGGGACTACGAGCAGTACTTC
CASSFERDYEQYF
>TRBJ2-1|TRBV28|NA|NA
TGTGCCAGTTCGTTGAGCTCCTACAATGAGCAGTTCTTC
CASSLSSYNEQFF
>TRBJ1-6|TRBV5-1|NA|NA
TGCGCCAGCAGCTTAGAGCAGGGCTCCTATAATTCACCCCTCCACTTT
CASSLEQGSYNSPLHF
>TRBJ2-2|TRBV4-1|NA|TRBD2
TGCGCCAGCAGCCAAGATTGGCTAGCGGTTAAGGAGCTGTTTTTT
CASSQDWLAVKELFF
>TRBJ2-2|TRBV3-1/TRBV3-2|NA|TRBD1
TGTGCCAGCAGCCAAGGTTTTGGGACAGGGAACACCGGGGAGCTGTTTTTT
CASSQGFGTGNTGELFF
>TRBJ2-2|TRBV12-3/TRBV12-4|NA|NA
TGTGCCAGCAGCTCGACTCGAGGGGAGCTGTTTTTT
CASSSTRGELFF
>TRBJ1-5|TRBV30|NA|NA
TGTGCCTGGAGTGTAACGGGGGATAATCAGCCCCAGCATTTT
CAWSVTGDNQPQHF
>TRBJ2-5|TRBV9|NA|NA
TGTGCCAGCAGCGCCGACACCAACTTGGAGACCCAGTACTTC
CASSADTNLETQYF
>TRBJ2-1|TRBV7-2|NA|NA
TGTGCCAGCAGCTCCTCCCCGGGACACTACAATGAGCAGTTCTTC
CASSSSPGHYNEQFF